Presented here are 3 T cell receptor beta chains from one specimen sequenced in a study of Graves' ophthalmopathy and Graves' hyperthyroidism. TCR beta CDR3 amplification used RNA transcripts. RT-PCR with HTBI primers came first, then second-round multiplex PCR. MiXCR was run by TCRdb on the multiplex PCR reads, yielding one entry per CDR3 protein. The repertoire has over a million distinct CDR3 sequences, 35% to 40% of them found once; the top ten carry approximately 10%. The material sequenced was peripheral blood or thyroid tissue (not recorded which). The receptors were sampled from an adult man with Graves' hyperthyroidism.

The chain links TRBV11-2 to TRBJ2-5; the D gene is possibly TRBD2 (6 bases). From germline, CDR1 is SGHAT and CDR2 FQNNGV. The CDR3 is 15 residues long. The germline V and J ends were trimmed by 5 bases and 5 bases, with 18 bases remaining between them. CDR3 nucleotide sequence: TGTGCCAGCAGCGCGCGGGAAGGGGAAGGCGAGACCCAGTACTTC. It is translated as CASSAREGEGETQYF.

The DNA of the CDR3 is TGTGCCAGCACCCAACAGGGCCAAGATACGCAGTATTTT. It codes for CASTQQGQDTQYF. The rearrangement uses TRBV7-8 and TRBJ2-3; the D gene is possibly TRBD1 (6 bases). CDR3 length: 13 amino acids. Germline CDR1 SGHVS, CDR2 FQNEAQ. V shed 7 bases and J shed 5 bases, with 13 bases lying between them. The whole variable domain, filled in from reference TRBV7-8 and TRBJ2-3, reads GAGVSQSPRYKVAKRGQDVALRCDPISGHVSLFWYQQALGQGPEFLTYFQNEAQLDKSGLPSDRFFAERPEGSVSTLKIQRTQQEDSAVYLCASTQQGQDTQYFGPGTRLTVL.

At least ten counts were recorded for this clonotype. The chain links TRBV7-9 to TRBJ1-6, with 7 bases identical to TRBD1. Germline CDR1 and CDR2: SEHNR and FQNEAQ (reference sequence). The V and J ends lost 6 bases and 0 bases, in that order; junction bases with no gene match: 2. This CDR3 is built from 15 residues. The CDR3 DNA is TGTGCCAGCAGAGACAGGGACTCCTATAATTCACCCCTCCACTTT. Its protein product is CASRDRDSYNSPLHF.